This section outlines one T cell receptor (beta chain) sequence together with its context. The antigen is not known. The sample originates from a study of shared clonotypes between healthy human individuals. V was shortened by 3 bases and J by 7 bases, with 9 bases between the two germline ends. Germline CDR1 reads SEHNR; CDR2 reads FQNEAQ (reference sequence). This CDR3 spans 13 amino acids. Sequenced by immunoSEQ multiplex PCR; TCRdb stores in-frame clones only, minus some. The table has fewer than 2.5 million clones, 93% seen once. Overall study results and limits: What naive subsets generally showed was a larger estimated richness than memory subsets showed.

Sequenced sample: naive CD4+ T cells from PBMCs. Subset: CD45RA+ positively selected. J is TRBJ1-4 and V is TRBV7-9; D is unresolved. The TCR sequence derives from a man aged 18 to 35 in good health. Some clones in this sample may be carry-over from other donors' samples. CDR3 residues: CASSFQSLEKLFF. CDR3 DNA sequence: TGTGCCAGCAGCTTCCAGTCGCTTGAAAAACTGTTTTTT. Filled out from reference TRBV7-9 and TRBJ1-4, the complete variable domain reads DTGVSQNPRHKITKRGQNVTFRCDPISEHNRLYWYRQTLGQGPEFLTYFQNEAQLEKSRLLSDRFSAERPKGSFSTLEIQRTEQGDSAMYLCASSFQSLEKLFFGSGTQLSVL.